The next 28 T cell receptor beta chains were all read from a single sample in a study of cytomegalovirus exposure and HLA in healthy donors. It was with 60 Vbeta and 13 Jbeta primers that the PCR ran. Using immunoSEQ multiplex PCR, the repertoire was profiled, and TCRdb retains in-frame clones only, with some absent. The data show some 78,000 clones, 72% seen once. Sequences were obtained from PBMCs. All receptors come from a woman in her thirties or forties in good health and CMV-seropositive.

This sequence joins TRBV28 and TRBJ1-5; no definite D call. Germline V gives CDR1 MDHEN, CDR2 SYDVKM. V dropped 2 bases and J dropped 6 bases, with 11 bases sitting between them. The length of the CDR3 is 14 residues. CDR3 in amino acids: CASSLRPEVQPQHF. For the CDR3, the DNA is TGTGCCAGCAGTTTACGGCCCGAGGTTCAGCCCCAGCATTTT.

CDR3 DNA sequence: TGTGCCAGCAGTCCGCGGACTAGCGGCTACGAGCAGTACTTC. Translating it yields CASSPRTSGYEQYF. The chain combines TRBV6-6 with TRBJ2-7, with 10 bases fitting TRBD2. This CDR3 region has 14 residues. Germline V gene sequence: CDR1 MNHNY, CDR2 SVGAGI (reference sequence). The ends lost 5 bases at V and 3 bases at J; junction bases unmatched: 4.

The chain is built from TRBV19 and TRBJ2-1, with 10 bases aligning to TRBD1. The CDR3 consists of 16 residues. Germline CDR1 is LNHDA and CDR2 is SQIVND (reference sequence). V gave up 5 bases and J gave up 6 bases; unmatched junction bases: 10. CDR3 amino acids: CASSDSGTGDPNEQFF. For the CDR3, the DNA is TGTGCCAGTAGTGACTCCGGGACAGGGGACCCCAATGAGCAGTTCTTC.

This clone has a handful of counts. The CDR3 loop is CASSQFQGDSNQPQHF. The DNA of the CDR3 is TGTGCCAGCAGCCAATTTCAGGGGGATAGCAATCAGCCCCAGCATTTT. The J gene is TRBJ1-5, the V gene TRBV4-2; TRBD1 matches 7 bases. Trimming took 2 bases from V and 0 from J; bases not matched to a gene: 4. From germline, CDR1 is LGHNA and CDR2 YNFKEQ. CDR3 length: 16 residues.

In this sample, this clone turned up a few times. This chain uses TRBV7-9 with TRBJ2-7, with D maybe TRBD2 (5 bases). Germline V gives CDR1 SEHNR, CDR2 FQNEAQ (reference sequence). The CDR3 has 12 residues. Trimming cost V 1 base and J 6 bases, with 7 bases left between them. The CDR3 DNA sequence: TGTGCCAGCAGCTTAGTAGCGCCCGAGCAGTACTTC. Translating gives CASSLVAPEQYF.

V usage is TRBV7-3 and J usage is TRBJ2-6, with 9 nucleotides matching TRBD1. The CDR3 loop spans 18 amino acids. V was pared by 4 bases and J by 0 bases, with 7 bases of the junction left unmatched. Germline V gene data show CDR1 as SGHTA and CDR2 as FQGTGA. The CDR3 DNA reads TGTGCCAGCAGCTCATACAGGGGGCCAAGCTCTGGGGCCAACGTCCTGACTTTC. The encoded protein is CASSSYRGPSSGANVLTF.

The rearrangement uses TRBV30 and TRBJ1-3; D gene unclear. The germline V gene has CDR1 GTSNPN and CDR2 SVGIG (reference sequence). This CDR3 comprises 15 residues. The V end was cut by 8 bases, the J end by 0 bases, with 17 bases between. DNA for the CDR3: TGTGCCGCATTCACCGGACGGGGCTCTGGAAACACCATATATTTT. Protein sequence: CAAFTGRGSGNTIYF. Complete variable domain (other parts from reference TRBV30 and TRBJ1-3): SQTIHQWPATLVQPVGSPLSLECTVEGTSNPNLYWYRQAAGRGLQLLFYSVGIGQISSEVPQNLSASRPQDRQFILSSKKLLLSDSGFYLCAAFTGRGSGNTIYFGEGSWLTVV.

This rearrangement joins TRBV2 to TRBJ1-5; 12 bases agree with TRBD1. CDR3 length equals 15 residues. Trimming removed 4 bases from V and 7 bases from J; junction bases left unmatched: 5. Per the germline V gene, CDR1 is SNHLY and CDR2 is FYNNEI. The CDR3 spells CASSVGQGARQPQHF. The CDR3, as DNA: TGTGCCAGCAGTGTGGGACAGGGGGCTAGGCAGCCCCAGCATTTT.

The V gene is TRBV7-2, the J gene TRBJ2-2; D is ambiguous. The V and J ends lost 5 bases and 6 bases respectively, with 10 bases between them. This CDR3 region has 13 residues. The V gene's germline CDR1 is SGHTA and CDR2 FQGNSA. The CDR3 spells CASSRPSAGELFF. The DNA of the CDR3 is TGTGCCAGCAGCCGACCCAGCGCCGGGGAGCTGTTTTTT.

This clone was seen once. V is TRBV7-9 and J is TRBJ1-2; D is possibly TRBD1 (6 bases). CDR3 length: 16 residues. V lost 2 bases and J 4 bases, leaving 17 bases between the germline ends. Germline lookup yields CDR1 SEHNR and CDR2 FQNEAQ (reference sequence). Written as DNA, the CDR3 is TGTGCCAGCAGCTTATCCGAAAAACAGGGAAGCTATGGCTACACCTTC. This encodes CASSLSEKQGSYGYTF.

In its sample, this clone was seen a few times. This sequence joins TRBV27 and TRBJ2-7; 8 positions agree with TRBD1. CDR1 MNHEY and CDR2 SMNVEV come from the germline V gene (reference sequence). The CDR3 covers 15 residues. The junction had 5 bases not matched to a gene; V was cut back by 2 bases and J by 2 bases. This CDR3 is CASSLDLGQAYEQYF. DNA of the CDR3: TGTGCCAGCAGTTTAGATTTGGGACAGGCCTACGAGCAGTACTTC.

The chain uses TRBV28 and TRBJ1-1; the match to TRBD1 covers 11 bases. Per germline, CDR1 MDHEN and CDR2 SYDVKM. V dropped 6 bases and J dropped 3; count of bases not matched to a gene: 6. This CDR3 is built from 15 residues. The CDR3 bases are TGTGCCAGCAGGGGACAGGGGGGAACGGACACTGAAGCTTTCTTT. Its translation: CASRGQGGTDTEAFF.

The chain links TRBV14 to TRBJ2-1; D is undetermined. The CDR3 covers 17 residues. Germline CDR1 is SGHDN and CDR2 is FVKESK. The germline V and J ends were trimmed by 0 bases and 0 bases, with 12 bases remaining between them. CDR3 region: CASSQEVIRYSYNEQFF. The CDR3 coding sequence is TGTGCCAGCAGCCAAGAAGTCATCAGATACTCCTACAATGAGCAGTTCTTC.

This sequence joins TRBV6-1 and TRBJ2-3; D may be TRBD1 (5 bases). The germline V and J ends were trimmed by 8 bases and 2 bases, with 8 bases remaining between them. CDR3 length: 12 residues. Looked up from germline, CDR1 is MNHNS and CDR2 is SASEGT. The CDR3 reads CASRQLTDTQYF. The CDR3 coding sequence is TGTGCCAGCCGACAGCTCACAGATACGCAGTATTTT.

Relative to its sample, this clone is large (0.1 to 1%). The rearrangement uses TRBV4-1 and TRBJ2-7; D remains ambiguous. This CDR3 comprises 17 residues. Trimming cost V 0 bases and J 2 bases, with 17 bases left between them. Germline-derived CDR1 and CDR2 are MGHRA and YSYEKL. The CDR3 loop reads CASSQDVSTFPPYEQYF. The CDR3 coding sequence is TGCGCCAGCAGCCAAGATGTTAGTACTTTTCCCCCCTACGAGCAGTACTTC.

The chain employs TRBV7-9 and TRBJ1-4; 10 bases fit TRBD1. This CDR3 region has 17 residues. With 5 bases clipped from V and 5 bases from J, the junction kept 11 bases outside the gene matches. Germline CDR1 reads SEHNR; CDR2 reads FQNEAQ (reference sequence). CDR3 DNA: TGTGCCAGCAGCCCCCGACAGGGGGCGAGTGTAAATGAAAAACTGTTTTTT. Its translation is CASSPRQGASVNEKLFF. The entire variable domain, with the rest obtained from reference TRBV7-9 and TRBJ1-4, is as follows: DTGVSQNPRHKITKRGQNVTFRCDPISEHNRLYWYRQTLGQGPEFLTYFQNEAQLEKSRLLSDRFSAERPKGSFSTLEIQRTEQGDSAMYLCASSPRQGASVNEKLFFGSGTQLSVL.

The rearrangement uses TRBV18 and TRBJ2-1, with 9 bases matching TRBD1. CDR3 size: 14 residues. The junction had 3 bases not matched to a gene; V was cut back by 4 bases and J by 5 bases. Germline V lookup: CDR1 KGHSH, CDR2 LQKENI. The DNA of the CDR3 is TGTGCCAGCTCACGGGACAGGGAGAACAATGAGCAGTTCTTC. Its protein is CASSRDRENNEQFF. The variable domain in full, with the rest retrieved from reference TRBV18 and TRBJ2-1, is NAGVMQNPRHLVRRRGQEARLRCSPMKGHSHVYWYRQLPEEGLKFMVYLQKENIIDESGMPKERFSAEFPKEGPSILRIQQVVRGDSAAYFCASSRDRENNEQFFGPGTRLTVL.

This chain connects TRBV7-9 to TRBJ2-5; TRBD2 matches 9 bases. The CDR3 contains 18 residues. The junction had 13 bases not matched to a gene; V was cut back by 4 bases and J by 1 base. Per germline, CDR1 SEHNR and CDR2 FQNEAQ (reference sequence). This CDR3 reads CASSSGGLGLAIQETQYF. DNA for the CDR3: TGTGCCAGCAGCTCAGGCGGGTTAGGACTAGCGATCCAAGAGACCCAGTACTTC.

This clone showed up just once. The chain carries TRBV4-3 and TRBJ1-1; D possibly corresponds to TRBD1 (6 bases). The V gene lost 0 bases and the J gene lost 6 bases, with 14 bases spanning the gap. Looked up from germline, CDR1 is LGHNA and CDR2 is YSLEER. This CDR3 comprises 15 residues. The CDR3 DNA is TGCGCCAGCAGCCAAGATCGTGGGGGCCGGGCTGAAGCTTTCTTT. Encoded protein: CASSQDRGGRAEAFF.

The V gene is TRBV9, the J gene TRBJ2-7, with D perhaps matching TRBD1 (5 bases). Trimming left V 3 bases short and J 6 bases short, with 10 bases between. Germline CDR1 is SGDLS and CDR2 is YYNGEE. This CDR3 has 12 residues. The CDR3 nucleotides read TGTGCCAGCAGCGCAGGGAAGGGCGAGCAGTACTTC. Its translation is CASSAGKGEQYF.

The chain is built from TRBV28 and TRBJ1-6; D is uncertain. V was cut by 3 bases and J by 2 bases, with 11 bases left in between. CDR1 MDHEN and CDR2 SYDVKM come from the germline V gene. This CDR3 comprises 16 residues. CDR3 DNA sequence: TGTGCCAGCAGTTTGAGTGAGGGAACCTATAATTCACCCCTCCACTTT. It encodes CASSLSEGTYNSPLHF.

The chain combines TRBV7-6 with TRBJ2-1; the match to TRBD1 covers 7 bases. CDR1 is SGHVS, CDR2 FNYEAQ, per germline. The CDR3 has 15 residues. Trimming took 5 bases from V and 1 from J; bases not matched to a gene: 5. The CDR3 reads CASSRNRGSYNEQFF. The CDR3 DNA sequence: TGTGCCAGCAGCAGAAACAGGGGATCCTACAATGAGCAGTTCTTC.

The chain combines TRBV7-2 with TRBJ1-5; maybe TRBD1 (6 bases). V was clipped by 3 bases and J by 4 bases, with 7 bases between them. The CDR3 is made up of 13 amino acids. Germline CDR1 SGHTA, CDR2 FQGNSA. CDR3 amino acids: CASSFGQNQPQHF. For the CDR3, the DNA is TGTGCCAGCAGCTTTGGACAGAATCAGCCCCAGCATTTT.

As regards this clone: This likely stems from a read error, as it lies one base from a far larger clone. The chain joins TRBV6-5 to TRBJ1-1; 11 bases agree with TRBD1. The CDR3 is made up of 14 amino acids. Germline CDR1 is MNHEY and CDR2 is SVGAGI. Germline trimming cut 6 bases from V and 7 bases from J; bases unmatched to any gene: 7. CDR3 in amino acids: CASSPDRGLVEAFF. DNA of the CDR3: TGTGCCAGCAGCCCGGACAGGGGGCTGGTTGAAGCTTTCTTT.

This chain connects TRBV10-1 to TRBJ2-7; 7 nucleotides line up with TRBD1. With 6 bases clipped from V and 6 bases from J, the junction kept 5 bases outside the gene matches. Germline CDR1 WNHNN, CDR2 SYGVQD (reference sequence). The CDR3 has 12 amino acids. The CDR3 spells CASSTYRGEQYF. The CDR3 nucleotides are TGCGCCAGCAGCACTTACAGGGGCGAGCAGTACTTC.

The chain couples TRBV5-1 to TRBJ1-3; D gene uncertain. CDR1 and CDR2 from the germline V gene are SGHRS and YFSETQ. The CDR3 is 11 amino acids. Trimming stripped 0 bases from V and 9 bases from J, with 4 bases between. CDR3 residues: CASSLGATIYF. The CDR3 coding sequence is TGCGCCAGCAGCTTGGGGGCCACCATATATTTT.

This clone was observed a few times. The genes are TRBV4-3 and TRBJ2-1; D may be TRBD2 (5 bases). CDR3 size: 14 residues. V lost 0 bases to trimming and J lost 10 bases, with 13 bases between them. CDR1 is LGHNA and CDR2 is YSLEER in the germline V gene. CDR3 in DNA: TGCGCCAGCAGCCAAGATCAAGGGCCGGGGGAGCAGTTCTTC. This encodes CASSQDQGPGEQFF.

The chain carries TRBV6-1 and TRBJ2-7; possible D gene TRBD2, 6 bases. V dropped 8 bases and J dropped 0 bases, with 17 bases sitting between them. This CDR3 is built from 15 residues. Germline CDR1 and CDR2: MNHNS and SASEGT. The CDR3 nucleotides read TGTGCCAGCTCTAGGGAGGACGGAGCCTCCTACGAGCAGTACTTC. This gives the protein CASSREDGASYEQYF.